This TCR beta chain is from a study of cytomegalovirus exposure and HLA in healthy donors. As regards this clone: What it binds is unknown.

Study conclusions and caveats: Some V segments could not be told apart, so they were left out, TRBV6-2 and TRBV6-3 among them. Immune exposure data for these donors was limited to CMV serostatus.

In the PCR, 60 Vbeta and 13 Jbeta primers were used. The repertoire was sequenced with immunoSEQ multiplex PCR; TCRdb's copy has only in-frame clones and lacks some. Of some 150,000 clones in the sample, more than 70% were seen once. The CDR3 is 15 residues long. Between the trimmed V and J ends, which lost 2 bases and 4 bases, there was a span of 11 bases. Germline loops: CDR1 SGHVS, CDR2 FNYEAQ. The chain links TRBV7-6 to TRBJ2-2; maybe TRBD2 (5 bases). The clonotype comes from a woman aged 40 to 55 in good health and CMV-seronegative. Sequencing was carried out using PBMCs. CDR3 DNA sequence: TGTGCCAGCAGCTTAATTCTCGGAGGCACCGGGGAGCTGTTTTTT. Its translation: CASSLILGGTGELFF.